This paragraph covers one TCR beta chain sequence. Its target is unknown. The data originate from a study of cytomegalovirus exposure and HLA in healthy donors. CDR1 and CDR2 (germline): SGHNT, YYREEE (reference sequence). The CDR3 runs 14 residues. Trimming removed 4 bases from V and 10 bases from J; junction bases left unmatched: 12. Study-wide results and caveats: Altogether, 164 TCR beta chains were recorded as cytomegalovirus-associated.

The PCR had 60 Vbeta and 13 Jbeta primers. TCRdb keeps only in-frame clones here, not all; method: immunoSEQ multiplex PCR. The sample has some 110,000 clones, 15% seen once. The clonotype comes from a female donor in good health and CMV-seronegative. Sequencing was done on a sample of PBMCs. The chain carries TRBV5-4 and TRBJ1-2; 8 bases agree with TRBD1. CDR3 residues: CASSKIGTGGDYTF. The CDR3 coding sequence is TGTGCCAGCAGCAAGATTGGGACAGGCGGAGACTACACCTTC.